The entry that follows covers one T cell receptor (beta chain) sequence. Its antigen is as yet unknown. The data stem from a study of CD8+ T cells in alopecia areata. The study's findings and limits: Lesional scalp displayed greater clonality than normal scalp, most notably in alopecia totalis/universalis. Mice gave a clearer picture of TCR sharing than patients did, possibly for HLA-related reasons.

Trimming removed 2 bases from V and 5 bases from J, with 15 bases in between. From germline, CDR1 is PRHDT and CDR2 FYEKMQ (reference sequence). CDR3 length: 15 amino acids. Sorting of CD4+ and CD8+ T cells was performed on PBMCs. cDNA reverse transcribed from extracted RNA served as the sequencing template. The data were produced by immunoSEQ multiplex PCR, yet TCRdb's version contains in-frame clones alone and is incomplete. The sample holds 98,000 or so clones, approximately 50% seen once. The sample comprised NKG2D-low CD8+ T cells sorted from blood. The receptor's source is a human donor with alopecia areata. This chain links TRBV13 with TRBJ2-5; D remains ambiguous. The CDR3 DNA sequence: TGTGCCAGCAGCTTATTATTCCGGAGCCGGGAGACCCAGTACTTC. Translating it yields CASSLLFRSRETQYF.